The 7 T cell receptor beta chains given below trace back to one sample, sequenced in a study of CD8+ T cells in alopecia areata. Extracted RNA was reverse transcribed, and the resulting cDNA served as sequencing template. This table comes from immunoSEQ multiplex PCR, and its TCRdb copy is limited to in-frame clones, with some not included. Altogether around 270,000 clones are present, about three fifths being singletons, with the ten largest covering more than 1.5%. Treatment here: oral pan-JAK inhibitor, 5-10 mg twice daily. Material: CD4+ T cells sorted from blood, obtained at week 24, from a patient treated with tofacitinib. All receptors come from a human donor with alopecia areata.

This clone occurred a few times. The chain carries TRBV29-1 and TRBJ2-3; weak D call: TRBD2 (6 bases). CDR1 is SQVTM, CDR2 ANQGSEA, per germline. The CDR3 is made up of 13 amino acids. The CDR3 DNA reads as TGCAGTTATTCGGTAGCGGGCACAGATACGCAGTATTTT. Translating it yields CSYSVAGTDTQYF.

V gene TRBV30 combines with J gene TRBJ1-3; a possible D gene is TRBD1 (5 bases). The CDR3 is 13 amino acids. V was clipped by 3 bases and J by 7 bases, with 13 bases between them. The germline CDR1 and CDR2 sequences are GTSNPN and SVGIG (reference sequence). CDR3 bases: TGTGCCTGGAGAGGTGGCGCAGGGAACACCATATATTTT. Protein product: CAWRGGAGNTIYF. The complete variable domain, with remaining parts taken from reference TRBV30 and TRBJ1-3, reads SQTIHQWPATLVQPVGSPLSLECTVEGTSNPNLYWYRQAAGRGLQLLFYSVGIGQISSEVPQNLSASRPQDRQFILSSKKLLLSDSGFYLCAWRGGAGNTIYFGEGSWLTVV.

The CDR3 DNA reads as TGCAGCGTTGTGGAAGGGGGCGGCTACAATGAGCAGTTCTTC. Amino acid sequence: CSVVEGGGYNEQFF. The chain recombines TRBV29-1 with TRBJ2-1, with TRBD1 matching 7 bases. The germline CDR1 and CDR2 sequences are SQVTM and ANQGSEA. J was trimmed by 3 bases and V by 4 bases; bases with no gene match: 6. This CDR3 is built from 14 residues.

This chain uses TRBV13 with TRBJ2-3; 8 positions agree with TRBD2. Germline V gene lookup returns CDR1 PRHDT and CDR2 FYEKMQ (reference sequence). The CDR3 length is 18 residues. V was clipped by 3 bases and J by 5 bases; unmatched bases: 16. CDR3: CASSFSPHGGAVGDTQYF. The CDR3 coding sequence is TGTGCCAGCAGCTTCTCCCCCCACGGGGGGGCGGTCGGAGATACGCAGTATTTT.

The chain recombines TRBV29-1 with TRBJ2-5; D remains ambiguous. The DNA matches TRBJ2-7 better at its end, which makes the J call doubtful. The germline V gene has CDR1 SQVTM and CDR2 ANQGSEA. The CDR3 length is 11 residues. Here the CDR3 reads CSVSVSYEQYF. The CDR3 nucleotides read TGCAGCGTTAGCGTGTCCTACGAGCAGTACTTC.

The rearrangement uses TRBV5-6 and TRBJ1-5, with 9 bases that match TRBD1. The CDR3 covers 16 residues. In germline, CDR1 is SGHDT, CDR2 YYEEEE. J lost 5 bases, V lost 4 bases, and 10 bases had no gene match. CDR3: CASSLTGTGTYQPQHF. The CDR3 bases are TGTGCCAGCAGCCTCACCGGGACAGGGACTTATCAGCCCCAGCATTTT.

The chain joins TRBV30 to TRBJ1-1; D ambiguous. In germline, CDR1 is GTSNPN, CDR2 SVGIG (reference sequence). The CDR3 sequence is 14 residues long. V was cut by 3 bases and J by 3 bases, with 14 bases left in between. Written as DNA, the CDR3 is TGTGCCTGGAGCGGGAGGCGGAGGGACACTGAAGCTTTCTTT. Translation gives CAWSGRRRDTEAFF. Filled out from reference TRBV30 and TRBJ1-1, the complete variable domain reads SQTIHQWPATLVQPVGSPLSLECTVEGTSNPNLYWYRQAAGRGLQLLFYSVGIGQISSEVPQNLSASRPQDRQFILSSKKLLLSDSGFYLCAWSGRRRDTEAFFGQGTRLTVV.